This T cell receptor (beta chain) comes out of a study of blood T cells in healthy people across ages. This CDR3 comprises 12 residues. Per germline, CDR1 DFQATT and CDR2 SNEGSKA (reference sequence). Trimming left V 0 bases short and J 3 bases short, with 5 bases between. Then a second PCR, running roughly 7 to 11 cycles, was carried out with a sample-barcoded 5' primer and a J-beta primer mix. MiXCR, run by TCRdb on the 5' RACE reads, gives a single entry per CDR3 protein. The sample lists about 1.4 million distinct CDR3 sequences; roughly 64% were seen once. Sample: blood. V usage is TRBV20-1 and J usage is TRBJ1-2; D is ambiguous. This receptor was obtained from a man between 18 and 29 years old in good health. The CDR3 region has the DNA TGCAGTGCTAGAGACCCATACTATGGCTACACCTTC. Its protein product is CSARDPYYGYTF.